The rows below give T cell receptor beta chains drawn from one sample of a study of control samples from healthy donors and cancer patients. Clones were sequenced by immunoSEQ multiplex PCR, and TCRdb holds only the in-frame ones, with some missing. The sample includes roughly 400,000 clones, more than 80% of them seen just once. Sequencing used PBMCs. Receptor source: a man aged 40-49 years with head and neck cancer. CDR3s leave out the opening cysteine and the closing phenylalanine or tryptophan. Fields, in order: J gene, V gene, CDR3 protein.

>TRBJ1-6|TRBV5-1
ASSLSGGSYNSPLH
>TRBJ1-5|TRBV4-1
ASSSKRGGSNQPQH
>TRBJ1-2|TRBV9
ASSVAPAGAYGYT
>TRBJ2-3|TRBV11-3
ASSLGSRPTDTQY
>TRBJ2-3|TRBV5-1
ASSPPRWTDTQY
>TRBJ1-1|TRBV5-1
ASSLWGNTEAF
>TRBJ1-5|TRBV15
ATSRAIRSEPQH
>TRBJ1-5|TRBV7-4
ASSLSTGIRSNQPQH
>TRBJ2-3|TRBV28
ASSLGTSTDTQY
>TRBJ2-5|TRBV27
ASSAPGTRSPGTQY
>TRBJ1-5|TRBV7-8
ASSAGLNQPQH
>TRBJ1-3|TRBV2
AQWRQGNTIY
>TRBJ2-5|TRBV27
ASSFRGTSETQY
>TRBJ2-5|TRBV30
AWKEETQY
>TRBJ2-7|TRBV9
ASSAGQGNEQY
>TRBJ2-7|TRBV6-5
ASRGQGPYEQY
>TRBJ2-5|TRBV29-1
SVDLLRTGGTQETQY
>TRBJ1-1|TRBV10-1
ASSPWTDNTEAF
>TRBJ2-3|TRBV6-5
ARSSGISTDTQY
>TRBJ2-2|TRBV7-9
ASSPDTSSGELF
>TRBJ1-1|TRBV12-5
ASALGQENTEAF
>TRBJ1-6|TRBV7-6
ASSQEATGLNSPLH
>TRBJ1-6|TRBV2
ASSGQGGSSPLH
>TRBJ2-2|TRBV11-2
ASSQGPQNYTGELF
>TRBJ1-1|TRBV6-4
ASRMGVNTEAF
>TRBJ1-3|TRBV6-1
ASSEPVLSGNTIY
>TRBJ1-2|TRBV28
ASSPTRDLANYGYT
>TRBJ1-2|TRBV7-9
ASTIGTVPPGDT
>TRBJ1-2|TRBV5-1
ASSLSSGVGGYT
>TRBJ1-5|TRBV18
ASSRSGNQPQH
>TRBJ2-7|TRBV7-9
ASSWGDSYEQY
>TRBJ2-1|TRBV6-6
ASSQGQVNEQF
>TRBJ2-1|TRBV13
ASSLGLGGGAYNEQF
>TRBJ2-2|TRBV11-2
ASSLGRGITNTGELF
>TRBJ1-5|TRBV6-1
ASSERGYSNQPQH
>TRBJ2-7|TRBV30
AWSLSLAGLTYEQY
>TRBJ1-3|TRBV3-1/TRBV3-2
ASSSGQVKY
>TRBJ2-3|TRBV27
ASSFGAHRGTDTQY
>TRBJ2-5|TRBV11-2
ASSLRRAGETQY
>TRBJ2-1|TRBV7-8
ASRMGGFGSYNEQF
>TRBJ2-5|TRBV11-2
ASSRPGRKETQY
>TRBJ1-1|TRBV3-1/TRBV3-2
ASSLFLGKATEAF
>TRBJ2-6|TRBV11-2
ASSLDAGLTGANVLT
>TRBJ1-6|TRBV30
AWVSGGREPLH
>TRBJ2-3|TRBV28
ASSTGGGQADTQY
>TRBJ2-2|TRBV27
ASQSTGTFNTGELF
>TRBJ1-2|TRBV10-3
AIRVGEANYGYT
>TRBJ1-1|TRBV4-3
ASSQVSRTEAF
>TRBJ2-2|TRBV7-2
ASSHGQGRTGELF
>TRBJ2-7|TRBV27
ASSTRGLEQY